These T cell receptor beta chains were read from a single sample in a study of blood T cell repertoires in COVID-19. Method: immunoSEQ multiplex PCR; TCRdb's copy keeps in-frame clones and lacks some. Of about 120,000 clones in the sample, about 80% were seen once. The sequencing input was peripheral blood. Receptor source: a man aged 40-55 years with active or convalescent COVID-19. CDR3s include the opening cysteine and the closing phenylalanine or tryptophan. D genes are given only for firm matches. The size field is filled for only some rows; it gives once, few, many or a size class.

clone size	V gene	J gene	D gene	CDR3 protein	CDR3 DNA
once	TRBV12-5	TRBJ1-1	-	CASGRQERITEAFF	TGTGCTAGTGGACGACAGGAACGGATCACTGAAGCTTTCTTT
-	TRBV7-9	TRBJ2-1	-	CASSTAQGNEQFF	TGTGCCAGCAGCACTGCTCAGGGCAATGAGCAGTTCTTC
-	TRBV28	TRBJ1-2	TRBD1	CASSPPGTANYGYTF	TGTGCCAGCAGTCCGCCCGGGACAGCTAACTATGGCTACACCTTC
-	TRBV5-5	TRBJ2-2	-	CASSLGIPGELFF	TGTGCCAGCAGCTTGGGTATTCCCGGGGAGCTGTTTTTT
-	TRBV5-4	TRBJ2-1	TRBD2	CASSFISGSYNEQFF	TGTGCCAGCAGCTTTATTAGCGGGTCCTACAATGAGCAGTTCTTC
-	TRBV11-3	TRBJ2-1	-	CASTLQSEQFF	TGTGCCAGCACTTTGCAGTCTGAGCAGTTCTTC
-	TRBV18	TRBJ1-5	-	CASSPPDAGKGNGPQHF	TGTGCCAGCTCACCACCAGATGCAGGGAAGGGGAATGGGCCCCAGCATTTT
few	TRBV3-1/TRBV3-2	TRBJ1-2	TRBD1	CASSQDDRGKGYTF	TGTGCCAGCAGCCAAGACGACAGGGGAAAGGGCTACACCTTC
-	TRBV7-9	TRBJ2-5	TRBD2	CASSSIAGVTETQYF	TGTGCCAGCAGCTCTATAGCGGGAGTCACGGAGACCCAGTACTTC
-	TRBV19	TRBJ1-4	TRBD1	CASRNPGQGAGEKLFF	TGTGCCAGTAGAAATCCGGGACAGGGGGCCGGTGAAAAACTGTTTTTT
-	TRBV5-1	TRBJ2-1	TRBD2	CASSPGTSLGDEQFF	TGCGCCAGCAGCCCCGGGACTAGCTTAGGCGATGAGCAGTTCTTC
-	TRBV5-5	TRBJ1-1	-	CASSSRGGDTEAFF	TGTGCCAGCAGCTCCCGGGGGGGAGACACTGAAGCTTTCTTT
-	TRBV19	TRBJ2-2	TRBD2	CASSIGTKDTGELFF	TGTGCCAGTAGTATCGGGACTAAAGACACCGGGGAGCTGTTTTTT
-	TRBV5-4	TRBJ2-1	TRBD2	CASSWGGSRYNEQFF	TGTGCCAGCAGCTGGGGCGGGAGCCGCTACAATGAGCAGTTCTTC
-	TRBV4-1	TRBJ2-3	-	CASSQVGAGDTQYF	TGCGCCAGCAGCCAAGTAGGAGCAGGGGATACGCAGTATTTT
-	TRBV29-1	TRBJ2-2	-	CSVTVPRGELFF	TGCAGCGTCACCGTTCCGAGGGGGGAGCTGTTTTTT
-	TRBV30	TRBJ1-2	-	CAWILGAKNGYTF	TGTGCCTGGATCCTTGGGGCTAAGAATGGCTACACCTTC
-	TRBV7-8	TRBJ1-5	TRBD1	CASSLQGVQPQHF	TGTGCCAGCAGCTTACAGGGGGTTCAGCCCCAGCATTTT
few	TRBV29-1	TRBJ1-5	-	CSVDVGAGQPQHF	TGCAGCGTTGACGTAGGGGCGGGACAGCCCCAGCATTTT
-	TRBV29-1	TRBJ1-1	-	CSVPVTGNTEAFF	TGCAGCGTCCCCGTGACAGGGAACACTGAAGCTTTCTTT
-	TRBV29-1	TRBJ1-1	-	CSAGRGSLNTEAFF	TGCAGCGCTGGGAGAGGCAGCCTGAACACTGAAGCTTTCTTT
-	TRBV5-4	TRBJ1-4	-	CASSQQGGNEKLFF	TGTGCCAGCAGCCAACAGGGTGGAAATGAAAAACTGTTTTTT
few	TRBV19	TRBJ1-2	-	CASSIEGVYGYTF	TGTGCCAGTAGTATAGAAGGGGTCTATGGCTACACCTTC
few	TRBV7-2	TRBJ1-4	TRBD1	CASSYKTGLNEKLFF	TGTGCCAGCAGTTATAAGACAGGGCTTAATGAAAAACTGTTTTTT
-	TRBV2	TRBJ2-1	-	CASSGRSSWVVPFF	TGTGCCAGCAGTGGGCGGTCCTCATGGGTAGTGCCGTTCTTC
-	TRBV4-1	TRBJ2-2	TRBD1	CASSQRQGASTGELFF	TGCGCCAGCAGCCAGCGACAGGGGGCGAGCACCGGGGAGCTGTTTTTT
few	TRBV9	TRBJ2-3	TRBD2	CASSARPGGERGTDTQYF	TGTGCCAGCAGCGCCCGACCTGGGGGGGAGCGGGGGACAGATACGCAGTATTTT
-	TRBV5-1	TRBJ2-3	-	CASRRSTDTQYF	TGCGCCAGCAGGAGAAGCACAGATACGCAGTATTTT
-	TRBV6-1	TRBJ1-1	-	CASREQNEAFF	TGTGCCAGCAGGGAACAGAATGAAGCTTTCTTT
few	TRBV10-3	TRBJ1-6	-	CAISEVGVYSPLHF	TGTGCCATCAGTGAGGTCGGGGTTTATTCACCCCTCCACTTT
-	TRBV6-5	TRBJ2-1	-	CASGAGMQFF	TGTGCCAGCGGAGCAGGGATGCAGTTCTTC
-	TRBV5-1	TRBJ2-3	TRBD2	CASSTGTSGTTDTQYF	TGCGCCAGCAGCACGGGGACTAGCGGGACCACAGATACGCAGTATTTT
-	TRBV6-5	TRBJ1-5	TRBD1	CASSPRDRGGQPQHF	TGTGCCAGCAGTCCCAGGGACAGGGGCGGGCAGCCCCAGCATTTT
-	TRBV24-1	TRBJ2-6	-	CATSERPGHYSGANVLTF	TGTGCCACCAGTGAGAGACCGGGACACTACTCTGGGGCCAACGTCCTGACTTTC
-	TRBV7-2	TRBJ1-1	-	CASSLQGSRSTEAFF	TGTGCCAGCAGCTTACAGGGAAGTAGGAGCACTGAAGCTTTCTTT
-	TRBV5-1	TRBJ1-2	-	CASSSTGKYGYTF	TGCGCCAGCAGCTCAACAGGGAAGTATGGCTACACCTTC
-	TRBV6-6	TRBJ2-3	TRBD1	CASSTQIRGDTQYF	TGTGCCAGCAGCACACAAATCAGGGGGGATACGCAGTATTTT
-	TRBV4-1	TRBJ2-7	TRBD1	CASSRFGTGDASYEQYF	TGCGCCAGCAGCCGTTTTGGGACAGGGGATGCATCCTACGAGCAGTACTTC
-	TRBV19	TRBJ1-1	-	CASSPRSGGAQNTEAFF	TGTGCCAGTAGTCCCCGATCGGGTGGGGCCCAGAACACTGAAGCTTTCTTT
few	TRBV19	TRBJ2-7	TRBD2	CASSIVRGGAYEQYF	TGTGCCAGTAGTATCGTAAGGGGAGGGGCCTACGAGCAGTACTTC
-	TRBV24-1	TRBJ2-3	TRBD1	CATSDLGTGGENTQYF	TGTGCCACCAGTGATTTAGGGACAGGGGGCGAAAATACGCAGTATTTT
-	TRBV7-8	TRBJ2-5	-	CASSLSVIQETQYF	TGTGCCAGCAGCCTCTCAGTAATCCAAGAGACCCAGTACTTC
-	TRBV6-5	TRBJ1-2	-	CASSSDRYGYTF	TGTGCCAGCAGTTCGGACAGATATGGCTACACCTTC
-	TRBV19	TRBJ2-3	TRBD2	CASRTSRSTDTQYF	TGTGCCAGTAGGACTAGCCGCAGCACAGATACGCAGTATTTT
-	TRBV9	TRBJ2-3	-	CASSVGALFTDTQYF	TGTGCCAGCAGCGTAGGAGCGCTCTTCACAGATACGCAGTATTTT
once	TRBV5-4	TRBJ2-7	TRBD2	CASSFRGGTAYEQYF	TGTGCCAGCAGCTTCCGCGGGGGGACCGCCTACGAGCAGTACTTC
-	TRBV7-9	TRBJ2-1	TRBD2	CASSYWTSGGAEEFF	TGTGCCAGCAGCTACTGGACTAGCGGGGGGGCCGAGGAGTTCTTC
many	TRBV4-3	TRBJ1-2	-	CASSPHELVGAANYGYTF	TGCGCCAGCAGCCCCCATGAGCTAGTAGGGGCAGCTAACTATGGCTACACCTTC
-	TRBV5-1	TRBJ2-3	-	CASSLAGRVDTQYF	TGCGCCAGCAGCTTGGCCGGTCGAGTGGATACGCAGTATTTT
-	TRBV19	TRBJ1-6	-	CASSMELISYNSPLHF	TGTGCCAGTAGTATGGAGTTAATCTCCTATAATTCACCCCTCCACTTT
-	TRBV28	TRBJ2-7	-	CASRDTFREQYF	TGTGCCAGCAGGGACACCTTCCGGGAGCAGTACTTC